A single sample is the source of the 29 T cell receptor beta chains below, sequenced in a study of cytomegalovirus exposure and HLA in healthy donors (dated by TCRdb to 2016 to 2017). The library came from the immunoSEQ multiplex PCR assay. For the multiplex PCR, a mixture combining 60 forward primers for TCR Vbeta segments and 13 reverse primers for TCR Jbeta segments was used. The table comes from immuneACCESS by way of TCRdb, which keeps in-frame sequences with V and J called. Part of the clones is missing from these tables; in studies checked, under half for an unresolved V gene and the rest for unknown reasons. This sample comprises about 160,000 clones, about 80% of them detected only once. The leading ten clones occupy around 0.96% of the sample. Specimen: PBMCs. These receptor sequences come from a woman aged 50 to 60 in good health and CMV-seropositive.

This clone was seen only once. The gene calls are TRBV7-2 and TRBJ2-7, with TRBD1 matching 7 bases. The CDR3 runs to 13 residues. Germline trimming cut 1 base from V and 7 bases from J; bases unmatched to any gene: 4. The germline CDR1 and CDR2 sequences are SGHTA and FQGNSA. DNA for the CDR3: TGTGCCAGCAGCTTAGGTATGGACAGGGAGCAGTACTTC. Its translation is CASSLGMDREQYF.

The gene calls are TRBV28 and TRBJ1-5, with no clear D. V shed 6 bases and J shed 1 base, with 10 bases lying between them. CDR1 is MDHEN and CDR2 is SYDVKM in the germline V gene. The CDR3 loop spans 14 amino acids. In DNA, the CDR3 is TGTGCCAGCAGCAGCACCGGGAGCAATCAGCCCCAGCATTTT. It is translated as CASSSTGSNQPQHF.

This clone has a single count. The CDR3 nucleotides read TGCGCCAGCAGCTTGGAGGGGGACCAAGAGACCCAGTACTTC. Amino acids: CASSLEGDQETQYF. The J gene is TRBJ2-5, the V gene TRBV5-1; D is possibly TRBD1 (6 bases). The germline V and J ends were trimmed by 0 bases and 0 bases, with 6 bases remaining between them. This CDR3 region has 14 residues. In germline, CDR1 is SGHRS, CDR2 YFSETQ.

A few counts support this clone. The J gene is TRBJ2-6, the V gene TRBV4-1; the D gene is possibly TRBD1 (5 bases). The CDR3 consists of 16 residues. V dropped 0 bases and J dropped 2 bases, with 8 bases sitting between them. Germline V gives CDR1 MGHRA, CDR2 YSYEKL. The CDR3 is CASSQDLGAGANVLTF. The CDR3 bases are TGCGCCAGCAGCCAAGATTTAGGGGCTGGGGCCAACGTCCTGACTTTC.

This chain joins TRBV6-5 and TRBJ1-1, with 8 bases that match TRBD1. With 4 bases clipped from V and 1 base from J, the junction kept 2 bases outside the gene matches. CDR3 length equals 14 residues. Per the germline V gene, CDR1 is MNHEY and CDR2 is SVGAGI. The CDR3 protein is CASSSGTGNTEAFF. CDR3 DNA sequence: TGTGCCAGCAGTTCCGGGACAGGGAACACTGAAGCTTTCTTT.

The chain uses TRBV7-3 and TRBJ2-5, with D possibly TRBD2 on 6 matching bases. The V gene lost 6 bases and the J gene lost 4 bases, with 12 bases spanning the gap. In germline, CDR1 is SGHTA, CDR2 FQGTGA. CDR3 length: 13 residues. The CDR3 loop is CASSPGLLETQYF. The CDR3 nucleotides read TGTGCCAGCAGTCCGGGACTTCTAGAGACCCAGTACTTC. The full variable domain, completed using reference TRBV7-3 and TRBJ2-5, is GAGVSQTPSNKVTEKGKYVELRCDPISGHTALYWYRQSLGQGPEFLIYFQGTGAADDSGLPNDRFFAVRPEGSVSTLKIQRTERGDSAVYLCASSPGLLETQYFGPGTRLLVL.

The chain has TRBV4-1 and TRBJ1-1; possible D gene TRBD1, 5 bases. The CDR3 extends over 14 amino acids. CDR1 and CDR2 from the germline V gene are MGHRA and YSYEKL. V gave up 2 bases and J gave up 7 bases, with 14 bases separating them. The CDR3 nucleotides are TGCGCCAGCAGCCAACCGAGACAGACCCGTGAAGCTTTCTTT. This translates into CASSQPRQTREAFF.

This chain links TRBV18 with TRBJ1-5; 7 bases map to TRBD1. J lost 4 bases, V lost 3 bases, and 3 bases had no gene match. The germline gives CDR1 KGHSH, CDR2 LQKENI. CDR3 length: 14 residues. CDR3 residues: CASSPGQSNQPQHF. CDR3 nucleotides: TGTGCCAGCTCACCGGGACAGTCAAATCAGCCCCAGCATTTT.

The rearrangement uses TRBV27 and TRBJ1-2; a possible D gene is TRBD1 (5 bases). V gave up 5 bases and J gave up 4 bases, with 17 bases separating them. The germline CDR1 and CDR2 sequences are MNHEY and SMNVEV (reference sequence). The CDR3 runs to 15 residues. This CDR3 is CASSPIREALYGYTF. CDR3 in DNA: TGTGCCAGCAGTCCTATCAGGGAGGCGCTCTATGGCTACACCTTC.

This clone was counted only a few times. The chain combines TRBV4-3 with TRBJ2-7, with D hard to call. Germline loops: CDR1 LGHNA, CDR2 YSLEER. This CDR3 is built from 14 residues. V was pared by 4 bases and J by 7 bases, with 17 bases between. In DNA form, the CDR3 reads TGCGCCAGCAGCCCCACCGTGGTTATGCGAGAGCAGTACTTC. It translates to CASSPTVVMREQYF.

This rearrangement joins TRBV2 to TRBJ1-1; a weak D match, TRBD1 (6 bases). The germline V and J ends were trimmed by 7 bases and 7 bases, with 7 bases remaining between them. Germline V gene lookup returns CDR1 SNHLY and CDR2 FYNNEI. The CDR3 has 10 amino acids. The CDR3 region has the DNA TGTGCCAGCAAGGGGGTTGAAGCTTTCTTT. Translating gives CASKGVEAFF.

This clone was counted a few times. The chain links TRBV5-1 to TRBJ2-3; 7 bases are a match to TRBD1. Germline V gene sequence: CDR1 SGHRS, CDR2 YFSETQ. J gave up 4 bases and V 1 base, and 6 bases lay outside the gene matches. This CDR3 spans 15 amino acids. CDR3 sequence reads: CASSLWGQKSDTQYF. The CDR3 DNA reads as TGCGCCAGCAGCTTGTGGGGACAGAAATCAGATACGCAGTATTTT.

In DNA, the CDR3 is TGCGCCAGCAGCCCCCGGGGCAATCAGCCCCAGCATTTT. Protein: CASSPRGNQPQHF. The chain recombines TRBV4-3 with TRBJ1-5; D uncertain. Per the germline V gene, CDR1 is LGHNA and CDR2 is YSLEER. V gave up 4 bases and J gave up 2 bases, with 6 bases separating them. The CDR3 has 13 amino acids.

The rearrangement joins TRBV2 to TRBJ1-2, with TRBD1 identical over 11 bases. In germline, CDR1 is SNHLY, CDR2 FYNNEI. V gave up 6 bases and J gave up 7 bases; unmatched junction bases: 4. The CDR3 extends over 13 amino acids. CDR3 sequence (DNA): TGTGCCAGCAGGACCGGGACAGGGGGTGGCTACACCTTC. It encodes CASRTGTGGGYTF.

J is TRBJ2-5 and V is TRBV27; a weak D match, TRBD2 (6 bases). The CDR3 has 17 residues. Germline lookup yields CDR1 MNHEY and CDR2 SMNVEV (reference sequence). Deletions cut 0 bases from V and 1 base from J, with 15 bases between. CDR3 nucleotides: TGTGCCAGCAGTTTATCAGGGAGGAGACTCCCCCAAGAGACCCAGTACTTC. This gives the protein CASSLSGRRLPQETQYF.

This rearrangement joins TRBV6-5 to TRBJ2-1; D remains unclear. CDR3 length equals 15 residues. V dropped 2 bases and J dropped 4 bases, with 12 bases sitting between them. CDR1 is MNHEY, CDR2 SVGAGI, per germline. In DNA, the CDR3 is TGTGCCAGCAGTTACGGAGCAGAATTATACAATGAGCAGTTCTTC. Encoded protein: CASSYGAELYNEQFF.

The CDR3 sequence: CSVETGFGTEAFF. The CDR3 DNA reads TGCAGCGTTGAGACGGGTTTTGGCACTGAAGCTTTCTTT. This chain uses TRBV29-1 with TRBJ1-1; D ambiguous. CDR1 is SQVTM and CDR2 is ANQGSEA in the germline V gene. V lost 3 bases and J lost 4, with 12 bases in between. The CDR3 runs 13 residues.

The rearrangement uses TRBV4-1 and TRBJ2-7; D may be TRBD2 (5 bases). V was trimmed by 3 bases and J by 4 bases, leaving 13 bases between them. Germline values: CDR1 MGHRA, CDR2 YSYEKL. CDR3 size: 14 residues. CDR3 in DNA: TGCGCCAGCAGCCACGGAACGGGGTCGTACGAGCAGTACTTC. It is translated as CASSHGTGSYEQYF.

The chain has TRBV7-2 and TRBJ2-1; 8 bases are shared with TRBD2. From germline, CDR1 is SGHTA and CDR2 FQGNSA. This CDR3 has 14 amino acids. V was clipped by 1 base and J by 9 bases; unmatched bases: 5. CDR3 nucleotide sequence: TGTGCCAGCAGCTTAGAGCGGGGGAGCGTTGAGCAGTTCTTC. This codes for CASSLERGSVEQFF. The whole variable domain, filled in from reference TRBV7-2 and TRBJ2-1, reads GAGVSQSPSNKVTEKGKDVELRCDPISGHTALYWYRQSLGQGLEFLIYFQGNSAPDKSGLPSDRFSAERTGGSVSTLTIQRTQQEDSAVYLCASSLERGSVEQFFGPGTRLTVL.

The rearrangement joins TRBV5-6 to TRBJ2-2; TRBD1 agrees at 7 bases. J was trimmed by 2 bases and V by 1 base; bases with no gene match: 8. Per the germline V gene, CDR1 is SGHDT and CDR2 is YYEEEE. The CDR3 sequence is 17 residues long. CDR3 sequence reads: CASSLLTGDRNTGELFF. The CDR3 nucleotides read TGTGCCAGCAGCTTGTTAACAGGGGACCGAAACACCGGGGAGCTGTTTTTT.

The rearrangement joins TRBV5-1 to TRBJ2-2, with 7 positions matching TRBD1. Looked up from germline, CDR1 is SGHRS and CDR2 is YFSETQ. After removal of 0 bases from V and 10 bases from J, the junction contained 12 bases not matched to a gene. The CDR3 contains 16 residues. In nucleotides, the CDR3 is TGCGCCAGCAGCTTGGGCCTTTCGACAGGGTGGGAGGAGCTGTTTTTT. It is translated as CASSLGLSTGWEELFF. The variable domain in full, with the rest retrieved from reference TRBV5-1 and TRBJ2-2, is KAGVTQTPRYLIKTRGQQVTLSCSPISGHRSVSWYQQTPGQGLQFLFEYFSETQRNKGNFPGRFSGRQFSNSRSEMNVSTLELGDSALYLCASSLGLSTGWEELFFGEGSRLTVL.

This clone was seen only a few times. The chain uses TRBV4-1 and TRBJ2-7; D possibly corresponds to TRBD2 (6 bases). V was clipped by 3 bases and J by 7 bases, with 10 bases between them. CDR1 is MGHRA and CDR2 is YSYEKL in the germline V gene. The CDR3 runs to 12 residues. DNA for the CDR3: TGCGCCAGCAGCCAGGGAGGAGGAGAGCAGTACTTC. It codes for CASSQGGGEQYF.

The CDR3 spells CASSLMGQEAFF. In DNA, the CDR3 is TGTGCCAGCAGCTTAATGGGACAGGAAGCTTTCTTT. The J gene is TRBJ1-1, the V gene TRBV7-3, with TRBD1 matching over 7 bases. V lost 1 base to trimming and J lost 8 bases; unmatched junction nucleotides: 1. The length of the CDR3 is 12 residues. The germline V gene encodes CDR1 SGHTA and CDR2 FQGTGA.

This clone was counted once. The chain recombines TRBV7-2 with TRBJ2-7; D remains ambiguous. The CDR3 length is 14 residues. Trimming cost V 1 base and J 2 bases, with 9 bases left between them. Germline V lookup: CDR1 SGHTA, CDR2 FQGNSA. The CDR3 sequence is CASSLVGPPYEQYF. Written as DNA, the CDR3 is TGTGCCAGCAGCTTAGTGGGCCCACCCTACGAGCAGTACTTC.

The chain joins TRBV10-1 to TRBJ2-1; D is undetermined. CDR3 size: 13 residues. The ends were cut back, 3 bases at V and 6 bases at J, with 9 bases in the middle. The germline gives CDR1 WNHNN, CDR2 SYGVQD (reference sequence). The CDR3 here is CASSDGQSNEQFF. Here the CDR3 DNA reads TGCGCCAGCAGTGATGGGCAGAGCAATGAGCAGTTCTTC.

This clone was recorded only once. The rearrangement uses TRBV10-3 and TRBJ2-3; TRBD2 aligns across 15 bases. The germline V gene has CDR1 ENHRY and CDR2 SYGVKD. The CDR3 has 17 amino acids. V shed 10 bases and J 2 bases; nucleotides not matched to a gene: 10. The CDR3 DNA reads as TGTGCCACCTCCGGGACTAGCGGGAGGCTACTCACAGATACGCAGTATTTT. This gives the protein CATSGTSGRLLTDTQYF.

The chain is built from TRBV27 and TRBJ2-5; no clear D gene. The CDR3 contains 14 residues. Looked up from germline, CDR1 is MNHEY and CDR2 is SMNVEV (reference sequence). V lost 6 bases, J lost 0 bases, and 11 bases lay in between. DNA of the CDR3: TGTGCCAGCAGCTCAAGCGAGTACCAAGAGACCCAGTACTTC. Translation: CASSSSEYQETQYF.

CDR3 loop: CATSRDRQQFNEKLFF. As DNA, the CDR3 is TGTGCCACCAGCAGAGATCGACAACAGTTTAATGAAAAACTGTTTTTT. This chain joins TRBV15 and TRBJ1-4; D is ambiguous. V was trimmed by 0 bases and J by 4 bases, leaving 12 bases between them. The germline gives CDR1 LNHNV, CDR2 YYDKDF (reference sequence). The CDR3 consists of 16 residues. Full variable domain (outside the CDR3, taken from reference TRBV15 and TRBJ1-4): DAMVIQNPRYQVTQFGKPVTLSCSQTLNHNVMYWYQQKSSQAPKLLFHYYDKDFNNEADTPDNFQSRRPNTSFCFLDIRSPGLGDTAMYLCATSRDRQQFNEKLFFGSGTQLSVL.

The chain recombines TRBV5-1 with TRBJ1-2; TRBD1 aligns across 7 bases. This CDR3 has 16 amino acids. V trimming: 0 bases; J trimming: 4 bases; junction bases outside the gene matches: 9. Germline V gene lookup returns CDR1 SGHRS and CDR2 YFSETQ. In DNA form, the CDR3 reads TGCGCCAGCAGCTTGGGACAGGGACCTTCGTTCTATGGCTACACCTTC. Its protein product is CASSLGQGPSFYGYTF.